One sample yielded the 18 T cell receptor beta chains listed below, sequenced in a study of Ad26.COV2.S vaccination and SARS-CoV-2 variants. The data were produced by immunoSEQ multiplex PCR, yet TCRdb's version contains in-frame clones alone and is incomplete. The top ten clones hold less than 3.5% of a sample with over 250,000 clones, 70% to 90% of them seen once. Noted treatment: around 19 received Ad26.COV2.S at low or high dose, single or two shots; 5 received placebo; per-sample allocation not given. On day 63 after the first injection, vaccine and placebo recipients gave samples. Sample: peripheral blood, taken in a trial of Ad26.COV2.S vaccine versus placebo. Source of these receptors: a person aged 18-65 years who received the Ad26.COV2.S COVID-19 vaccine or a placebo.

This clone was counted a few times. The V gene is TRBV12-3 or TRBV12-4, the J gene TRBJ2-7; D remains unclear. Trimming took off 3 bases at V and 4 bases at J, with 10 bases between the two ends. The length of the CDR3 is 13 residues. Here the CDR3 reads CASSFAPHYEQYF. CDR3 nucleotides: TGTGCCAGCAGTTTTGCCCCTCATTACGAGCAGTACTTC.

The chain uses TRBV19 and TRBJ2-6; D possibly matches TRBD1 or TRBD2 (5 bases each). The CDR3 consists of 16 residues. Deletions cut 10 bases from V and 0 bases from J, with 16 bases between. Germline assignment: CDR1 LNHDA and CDR2 SQIVND (reference sequence). CDR3 in amino acids: CATSPGTGSGANVLTF. As DNA, the CDR3 is TGTGCCACCTCTCCCGGGACGGGCTCTGGGGCCAACGTCCTGACTTTC.

This chain connects TRBV5-1 to TRBJ1-6; no definite D call. V shed 0 bases and J shed 5 bases, with 6 bases lying between them. CDR1 is SGHRS and CDR2 is YFSETQ in the germline V gene. The CDR3 length is 14 residues. The CDR3, as DNA: TGCGCCAGCAGCTTGGAGGGCGATAATTCACCCCTCCACTTT. It yields the protein CASSLEGDNSPLHF. Filled out from reference TRBV5-1 and TRBJ1-6, the complete variable domain reads KAGVTQTPRYLIKTRGQQVTLSCSPISGHRSVSWYQQTPGQGLQFLFEYFSETQRNKGNFPGRFSGRQFSNSRSEMNVSTLELGDSALYLCASSLEGDNSPLHFGNGTRLTVT.

J is TRBJ2-7 and V is TRBV28, with a possible D match to TRBD1 (5 bases). Germline V gene sequence: CDR1 MDHEN, CDR2 SYDVKM. This CDR3 is 15 amino acids long. Trimming left V 4 bases short and J 7 bases short, with 20 bases between. The CDR3 loop reads CASSSAKLDSHEQYF. CDR3 nucleotides: TGTGCCAGCAGTTCCGCGAAACTTGACAGCCATGAGCAGTACTTC.

This clone was counted once. The chain links TRBV5-1 to TRBJ2-3; 7 positions agree with TRBD2. Germline values: CDR1 SGHRS, CDR2 YFSETQ. V gave up 0 bases and J gave up 0 bases; unmatched junction bases: 7. The CDR3 loop spans 17 amino acids. The DNA for the CDR3 is TGCGCCAGCAGCTTGGCCTCGCGGGGGACTAGCACAGATACGCAGTATTTT. Translation gives CASSLASRGTSTDTQYF.

The V and J genes are TRBV12-5 and TRBJ2-1; 12 bases are shared with TRBD2. V was pared by 8 bases and J by 3 bases, with 5 bases of the junction left unmatched. Germline V gives CDR1 LGHNT, CDR2 FRNRAP. The CDR3 runs 15 residues. The CDR3 DNA is TGTGCTAGTCGACTAGCGGGAGCCCTCTACAATGAGCAGTTCTTC. Encoded protein: CASRLAGALYNEQFF. The variable domain in full, with the rest retrieved from reference TRBV12-5 and TRBJ2-1, is DARVTQTPRHKVTEMGQEVTMRCQPILGHNTVFWYRQTMMQGLELLAYFRNRAPLDDSGMPKDRFSAEMPDATLATLKIQPSEPRDSAVYFCASRLAGALYNEQFFGPGTRLTVL.

In this sample, this clone turned up once. The rearrangement links TRBV15 to TRBJ1-2, with TRBD1 matching 9 bases. The CDR3 is made up of 15 amino acids. CDR1 LNHNV and CDR2 YYDKDF come from the germline V gene (reference sequence). V shed 4 bases, J shed 10 bases, and the junction held 13 bases outside the gene matches. Here the CDR3 DNA reads TGTGCCACCAGCATAGGGGTCGGACAGGGGTTGTTCTACACCTTC. This sequence encodes CATSIGVGQGLFYTF. The whole variable domain, remainder taken from reference TRBV15 and TRBJ1-2, is DAMVIQNPRYQVTQFGKPVTLSCSQTLNHNVMYWYQQKSSQAPKLLFHYYDKDFNNEADTPDNFQSRRPNTSFCFLDIRSPGLGDTAMYLCATSIGVGQGLFYTFGSGTRLTVV.

The rearrangement links TRBV9 to TRBJ2-3, with D hard to call. The V end lost 0 bases, the J end lost 6 bases, and 8 bases lay between the germline ends. This CDR3 contains 13 residues. Germline V lookup: CDR1 SGDLS, CDR2 YYNGEE. The CDR3, as DNA: TGTGCCAGCAGCGTAGCCGTGCCCGATACGCAGTATTTT. It translates to CASSVAVPDTQYF.

The gene calls are TRBV7-9 and TRBJ2-7; D not certain. The CDR3 extends over 12 amino acids. V was pared by 5 bases and J by 5 bases, with 10 bases between. CDR1 is SEHNR, CDR2 FQNEAQ, per germline (reference sequence). CDR3 region: CASSHGVHEQYF. CDR3 nucleotide sequence: TGTGCCAGCAGCCATGGAGTACACGAGCAGTACTTC.

The chain is built from TRBV7-2 and TRBJ2-7, with TRBD1 identical over 9 bases. This CDR3 region has 16 residues. The germline V gene has CDR1 SGHTA and CDR2 FQGNSA. V lost 5 bases to trimming and J lost 5 bases; unmatched junction nucleotides: 13. As DNA, the CDR3 is TGTGCCAGCAGCCCCAGGGACAGGGAATGGATTAACGAGCAGTACTTC. Translation gives CASSPRDREWINEQYF.

V usage is TRBV5-6 and J usage is TRBJ1-1; 8 nucleotides align to TRBD1. V lost 3 bases and J lost 4; bases outside the gene matches: 2. Germline V gives CDR1 SGHDT, CDR2 YYEEEE. The CDR3 consists of 13 residues. Here the CDR3 DNA reads TGTGCCAGCAGCTGGGACAGGAGCACTGAAGCTTTCTTT. This translates into CASSWDRSTEAFF.

The V call is TRBV28, the J call TRBJ1-4; D not certain. With 5 bases removed from V and 4 bases from J, the gap between germline ends came to 11 bases. Germline CDR1 and CDR2: MDHEN and SYDVKM. The CDR3 has 14 residues. CDR3 in DNA: TGTGCCAGCAGTACAGCGACCGTTAATGAAAAACTGTTTTTT. Protein: CASSTATVNEKLFF.

The rearrangement links TRBV28 to TRBJ2-7; 10 positions agree with TRBD2. In germline, CDR1 is MDHEN, CDR2 SYDVKM. Losses at the gene ends were 9 bases for V and 3 bases for J; bases not matched to a gene: 5. The CDR3 length is 13 residues. The CDR3 bases are TGTGCCAGTCGCCGGACTAGCGGCTACGAGCAGTACTTC. Encoded protein: CASRRTSGYEQYF.

V gene TRBV9 combines with J gene TRBJ2-7, with 13 bases aligning to TRBD2. Germline CDR1 is SGDLS and CDR2 is YYNGEE. The CDR3 runs to 16 residues. Unmatched junction bases numbered 7, after V lost 4 bases and J lost 3 bases. CDR3 residues: CASSLTGTSGNYEQYF. The DNA for the CDR3 is TGTGCCAGCAGCTTAACCGGGACTAGCGGGAACTACGAGCAGTACTTC.

This chain links TRBV29-1 with TRBJ2-1; tentatively, D is TRBD1 (7 bases). V lost 5 bases and J 4 bases, leaving 18 bases between the germline ends. Germline lookup yields CDR1 SQVTM and CDR2 ANQGSEA. The CDR3 loop spans 15 amino acids. CDR3 nucleotide sequence: TGCAGCGTTCGAAGACAGGGAGGTGGGTACAATGAGCAGTTCTTC. Translated, it gives CSVRRQGGGYNEQFF.

The rearrangement links TRBV5-6 to TRBJ1-3, with unresolved D. V was pared by 2 bases and J by 7 bases, with 4 bases between. Germline CDR1 and CDR2: SGHDT and YYEEEE. The CDR3 totals 11 residues. CDR3 sequence reads: CASSFRNTIYF. In nucleotides, the CDR3 is TGTGCCAGCAGCTTTAGGAACACCATATATTTT.

This chain joins TRBV30 and TRBJ1-1; D might be TRBD1 (6 bases). The V end lost 8 bases, the J end lost 2 bases, and 12 bases lay between the germline ends. This CDR3 region has 12 residues. Per germline, CDR1 GTSNPN and CDR2 SVGIG (reference sequence). CDR3 loop: CALRGANTEAFF. Here the CDR3 DNA reads TGTGCCCTTCGGGGGGCTAACACTGAAGCTTTCTTT.

This clone was seen once. The chain carries TRBV6-5 and TRBJ2-2; D gene uncertain. The CDR3 has 14 residues. V lost 5 bases and J 1 base, leaving 8 bases between the germline ends. CDR1 is MNHEY, CDR2 SVGAGI, per germline. CDR3 bases: TGTGCCAGCAGTCTGGACCGGAACACCGGGGAGCTGTTTTTT. Encoded protein: CASSLDRNTGELFF.